A selection of T cell receptor beta chains follows, all from one sample in a study of T cell responses to AZD1222 COVID-19 vaccine. Assay: immunoSEQ multiplex PCR; the TCRdb copy retains only in-frame clones and omits some. The sample includes some 160,000 clones, roughly nine tenths of them seen just once. The sequences come from peripheral blood, collected 28 days after the second AZD1222 dose. Every receptor here comes from an adult who received the AZD1222 COVID-19 vaccine. The CDR3 runs from the conserved cysteine through the conserved F or W. The D gene is left open where the match is weak. Where a row states a size, it is once, few, many or the class of an expanded clone; other rows omit it.

j_call: TRBJ2-7; v_call: TRBV30; d_call: .; clone_size: once; cdr3_aa: CAWSVGGKANEQYF; cdr3_nt: TGTGCCTGGAGTGTGGGGGGCAAGGCTAACGAGCAGTACTTC
j_call: TRBJ2-1; v_call: TRBV5-1; d_call: .; clone_size: .; cdr3_aa: CASSLTAPDYNEQFF; cdr3_nt: TGCGCCAGCAGCTTGACAGCGCCAGACTACAATGAGCAGTTCTTC
j_call: TRBJ1-2; v_call: TRBV25-1; d_call: .; clone_size: .; cdr3_aa: CASSHTAGWSYTF; cdr3_nt: TGTGCCAGCAGTCACACGGCAGGCTGGAGCTACACCTTC
j_call: TRBJ2-1; v_call: TRBV29-1; d_call: TRBD1; clone_size: .; cdr3_aa: CSGGRDRDNEQFF; cdr3_nt: TGCAGCGGCGGCCGGGACAGGGACAATGAGCAGTTCTTC
j_call: TRBJ2-3; v_call: TRBV3-1/TRBV3-2; d_call: .; clone_size: .; cdr3_aa: CASSSRDLIRPQYF; cdr3_nt: TGTGCCAGCAGCTCCCGGGACTTAATACGCCCGCAGTATTTT
j_call: TRBJ1-1; v_call: TRBV5-1; d_call: .; clone_size: .; cdr3_aa: CASNPRGSTGTEAFF; cdr3_nt: TGCGCCAGCAACCCTCGAGGGAGTACAGGCACTGAAGCTTTCTTT
j_call: TRBJ2-6; v_call: TRBV7-2; d_call: .; clone_size: few; cdr3_aa: CASSFGTSGANVLTF; cdr3_nt: TGTGCCAGCAGCTTTGGTACTTCTGGGGCCAACGTCCTGACTTTC
j_call: TRBJ2-2; v_call: TRBV25-1; d_call: .; clone_size: .; cdr3_aa: CASRGRTGNTGELFF; cdr3_nt: TGTGCCAGCCGTGGCAGGACGGGGAACACCGGGGAGCTGTTTTTT
j_call: TRBJ1-3; v_call: TRBV6-5; d_call: TRBD1; clone_size: once; cdr3_aa: CASRRDRSLNTIYF; cdr3_nt: TGTGCCAGCCGTCGGGACAGATCCTTGAACACCATATATTTT
j_call: TRBJ1-2; v_call: TRBV6-5; d_call: .; clone_size: .; cdr3_aa: CASSYGRDYGYTF; cdr3_nt: TGTGCCAGCAGTTACGGCAGAGACTATGGCTACACCTTC
j_call: TRBJ2-7; v_call: TRBV7-2; d_call: .; clone_size: .; cdr3_aa: CASSKTYEQYF; cdr3_nt: TGTGCCAGCAGCAAAACCTACGAGCAGTACTTC
j_call: TRBJ2-1; v_call: TRBV4-3; d_call: .; clone_size: .; cdr3_aa: CASSQGRGFSYNEQFF; cdr3_nt: TGCGCCAGCAGCCAAGGAAGAGGGTTCTCCTACAATGAGCAGTTCTTC
j_call: TRBJ2-6; v_call: TRBV19; d_call: .; clone_size: .; cdr3_aa: CASRRDSSGANVLTF; cdr3_nt: TGTGCCAGTAGACGAGACAGCTCTGGGGCCAACGTCCTGACTTTC
j_call: TRBJ1-5; v_call: TRBV27; d_call: TRBD1; clone_size: .; cdr3_aa: CASSPRRNQGANNQPQHF; cdr3_nt: TGTGCCAGCAGTCCGAGACGAAATCAGGGGGCGAACAATCAGCCCCAGCATTTT
j_call: TRBJ1-1; v_call: TRBV9; d_call: .; clone_size: few; cdr3_aa: CASSRGRTEAFF; cdr3_nt: TGTGCCAGCTCCCGGGGGCGAACTGAAGCTTTCTTT
j_call: TRBJ2-1; v_call: TRBV11-2; d_call: TRBD2; clone_size: .; cdr3_aa: CASSSLGLAGLYNEQFF; cdr3_nt: TGTGCCAGCAGCTCTCTGGGGCTAGCGGGACTCTACAATGAGCAGTTCTTC
j_call: TRBJ2-3; v_call: TRBV6-6; d_call: .; clone_size: few; cdr3_aa: CASSYSGGRVADTQYF; cdr3_nt: TGTGCCAGCAGTTACTCGGGGGGGCGGGTTGCAGATACGCAGTATTTT
j_call: TRBJ1-2; v_call: TRBV19; d_call: TRBD1; clone_size: .; cdr3_aa: CASSIGPGQLANYGYTF; cdr3_nt: TGTGCCAGTAGTATCGGACCGGGACAGTTAGCTAACTATGGCTACACCTTC
j_call: TRBJ2-7; v_call: TRBV6-5; d_call: .; clone_size: .; cdr3_aa: CASRDPFSSYEQYF; cdr3_nt: TGTGCCAGCAGAGACCCTTTTAGCTCCTACGAGCAGTACTTC
j_call: TRBJ2-1; v_call: TRBV11-2; d_call: .; clone_size: .; cdr3_aa: CASSYGGSYNEQFF; cdr3_nt: TGTGCCAGCAGCTATGGGGGTTCCTACAATGAGCAGTTCTTC
j_call: TRBJ1-2; v_call: TRBV16; d_call: .; clone_size: few; cdr3_aa: CASSRTPGVSYGYTF; cdr3_nt: TGTGCCAGCAGCCGAACCCCAGGGGTGAGCTATGGCTACACCTTC
j_call: TRBJ2-7; v_call: TRBV20-1; d_call: .; clone_size: .; cdr3_aa: CSGLDSYEQYF; cdr3_nt: TGCAGCGGCCTGGACAGCTACGAGCAGTACTTC
j_call: TRBJ2-6; v_call: TRBV5-5; d_call: .; clone_size: .; cdr3_aa: CASDSGANVLTF; cdr3_nt: TGTGCCAGTGACTCTGGGGCCAACGTCCTGACTTTC
j_call: TRBJ2-5; v_call: TRBV4-2; d_call: TRBD2; clone_size: .; cdr3_aa: CASSQVAGGYQETQYF; cdr3_nt: TGTGCCAGCAGCCAAGTAGCGGGGGGGTACCAAGAGACCCAGTACTTC
j_call: TRBJ2-1; v_call: TRBV11-3; d_call: TRBD2; clone_size: .; cdr3_aa: CASTGETSGGPSYNEQFF; cdr3_nt: TGTGCCAGCACTGGGGAGACTAGCGGGGGTCCCTCCTACAATGAGCAGTTCTTC
j_call: TRBJ1-3; v_call: TRBV29-1; d_call: .; clone_size: .; cdr3_aa: CSVVETGNTIYF; cdr3_nt: TGCAGCGTTGTAGAAACTGGAAACACCATATATTTT
j_call: TRBJ1-4; v_call: TRBV5-1; d_call: TRBD1; clone_size: .; cdr3_aa: CASSPGTGPGGEKLFF; cdr3_nt: TGCGCCAGCAGCCCCGGGACAGGGCCCGGTGGTGAAAAACTGTTTTTT
j_call: TRBJ1-1; v_call: TRBV2; d_call: .; clone_size: few; cdr3_aa: CATTMRTDTEAFF; cdr3_nt: TGTGCCACCACAATGAGAACAGACACTGAAGCTTTCTTT
j_call: TRBJ2-1; v_call: TRBV5-1; d_call: TRBD2; clone_size: .; cdr3_aa: CASSSSGGAGDEQFF; cdr3_nt: TGCGCCAGCAGCTCTAGCGGGGGGGCCGGCGATGAGCAGTTCTTC
j_call: TRBJ1-1; v_call: TRBV9; d_call: .; clone_size: .; cdr3_aa: CASSASTFMNTEAFF; cdr3_nt: TGTGCCAGCAGCGCCAGCACCTTCATGAACACTGAAGCTTTCTTT
j_call: TRBJ1-6; v_call: TRBV18; d_call: .; clone_size: once; cdr3_aa: CASSPDVNSPLHF; cdr3_nt: TGTGCCAGCTCACCCGATGTTAATTCACCCCTCCACTTT
j_call: TRBJ1-3; v_call: TRBV10-3; d_call: TRBD1; clone_size: .; cdr3_aa: CAISTGQASSGNTIYF; cdr3_nt: TGTGCCATCAGCACAGGACAGGCCAGCTCTGGAAACACCATATATTTT
j_call: TRBJ2-3; v_call: TRBV9; d_call: .; clone_size: .; cdr3_aa: CASSVGVGGGGTDTQYF; cdr3_nt: TGTGCCAGCAGCGTAGGGGTAGGGGGCGGGGGCACAGATACGCAGTATTTT
j_call: TRBJ2-2; v_call: TRBV5-4; d_call: TRBD2; clone_size: .; cdr3_aa: CASSFIKRGGEGELFF; cdr3_nt: TGTGCCAGCAGCTTTATCAAGCGGGGGGGCGAGGGGGAGCTGTTTTTT
j_call: TRBJ1-5; v_call: TRBV6-5; d_call: .; clone_size: .; cdr3_aa: CASSSRGGQPQHF; cdr3_nt: TGTGCCAGCAGCTCGAGGGGCGGGCAGCCCCAGCATTTT
j_call: TRBJ1-3; v_call: TRBV6-1; d_call: .; clone_size: .; cdr3_aa: CASSEKSGNTIYF; cdr3_nt: TGTGCCAGCAGTGAAAAATCTGGAAACACCATATATTTT
j_call: TRBJ2-5; v_call: TRBV30; d_call: TRBD1; clone_size: .; cdr3_aa: CAWRKLTGGEETQYF; cdr3_nt: TGTGCCTGGAGAAAGTTAACAGGGGGCGAAGAGACCCAGTACTTC
j_call: TRBJ1-1; v_call: TRBV9; d_call: TRBD1; clone_size: .; cdr3_aa: CASSGANRGHTEAFF; cdr3_nt: TGTGCCAGCAGCGGAGCGAACAGGGGGCACACTGAAGCTTTCTTT
j_call: TRBJ1-1; v_call: TRBV9; d_call: .; clone_size: few; cdr3_aa: CASSAIGGTEAFF; cdr3_nt: TGTGCCAGCAGCGCGATAGGGGGCACTGAAGCTTTCTTT
j_call: TRBJ2-5; v_call: TRBV2; d_call: TRBD2; clone_size: .; cdr3_aa: CATDRGVETQYF; cdr3_nt: TGTGCGACCGACCGGGGGGTGGAGACCCAGTACTTC
j_call: TRBJ2-7; v_call: TRBV6-2/TRBV6-3; d_call: TRBD2; clone_size: once; cdr3_aa: CASSESSGGLYEQYF; cdr3_nt: TGTGCCAGCAGTGAGTCTAGCGGGGGGCTTTACGAGCAGTACTTC
j_call: TRBJ2-1; v_call: TRBV6-2/TRBV6-3; d_call: TRBD2; clone_size: .; cdr3_aa: CASSYGTSGPALYNEQFF; cdr3_nt: TGTGCCAGCAGTTATGGGACTAGCGGACCCGCCCTATACAATGAGCAGTTCTTC
j_call: TRBJ1-5; v_call: TRBV6-2/TRBV6-3; d_call: TRBD1; clone_size: .; cdr3_aa: CASSYGDRVRGQPQHF; cdr3_nt: TGTGCCAGCAGTTACGGGGACAGGGTAAGAGGGCAGCCCCAGCATTTT
j_call: TRBJ1-1; v_call: TRBV5-4; d_call: .; clone_size: .; cdr3_aa: CASSLGYRQSFPDTEAFF; cdr3_nt: TGTGCCAGCAGCTTGGGCTACAGACAATCCTTTCCGGACACTGAAGCTTTCTTT
j_call: TRBJ1-5; v_call: TRBV2; d_call: .; clone_size: .; cdr3_aa: CASRRFVNQPQHF; cdr3_nt: TGTGCCAGCAGGAGGTTCGTCAATCAGCCCCAGCATTTT
j_call: TRBJ2-2; v_call: TRBV3-1/TRBV3-2; d_call: .; clone_size: .; cdr3_aa: CASQGGLTGELFF; cdr3_nt: TGTGCCTCCCAGGGAGGACTCACCGGGGAGCTGTTTTTT
j_call: TRBJ2-6; v_call: TRBV5-3; d_call: .; clone_size: .; cdr3_aa: CARSPPPARDSSGANVLTF; cdr3_nt: TGTGCCAGAAGCCCCCCCCCGGCCAGGGATTCCTCTGGGGCCAACGTCCTGACTTTC
j_call: TRBJ2-3; v_call: TRBV6-1; d_call: .; clone_size: .; cdr3_aa: CASSEFVRGRSSTDTQYF; cdr3_nt: TGTGCCAGCAGTGAATTTGTGCGAGGTCGCAGCAGCACAGATACGCAGTATTTT
j_call: TRBJ2-3; v_call: TRBV5-1; d_call: .; clone_size: .; cdr3_aa: CASSLDPTSDTQYF; cdr3_nt: TGCGCCAGCAGCTTGGACCCGACTTCGGATACGCAGTATTTT
j_call: TRBJ1-1; v_call: TRBV4-3; d_call: .; clone_size: .; cdr3_aa: CASSARLVAELPEAFF; cdr3_nt: TGCGCCAGCAGCGCACGGTTGGTGGCGGAACTTCCTGAAGCTTTCTTT
j_call: TRBJ2-7; v_call: TRBV7-6; d_call: .; clone_size: .; cdr3_aa: CASSRTPTVYEQYF; cdr3_nt: TGTGCCAGCAGCCGGACCCCGACAGTCTACGAGCAGTACTTC
j_call: TRBJ1-2; v_call: TRBV2; d_call: TRBD1; clone_size: .; cdr3_aa: CASWDRGDYGYTF; cdr3_nt: TGTGCCAGCTGGGACAGGGGAGACTATGGCTACACCTTC
j_call: TRBJ2-7; v_call: TRBV3-1/TRBV3-2; d_call: .; clone_size: .; cdr3_aa: CASSGAGTYSYEQYF; cdr3_nt: TGTGCCAGCAGTGGAGCCGGGACTTACTCCTACGAGCAGTACTTC